This T cell receptor beta chain was captured by sequencing in a study of blood T cell repertoires in COVID-19. Study-wide context: The analysed material was cDNA or gDNA that came from T cells, B-cell-depleted T cells, or PBMCs.

Profiling relied on immunoSEQ multiplex PCR, and the TCRdb table lists in-frame clones only, not all of them. The sample has under 500,000 clones; around 89% are singletons. The receptor comes from a woman in her 30s with acute or convalescent COVID-19. Input material: peripheral blood.

This CDR3 is CASSFQGGGYTF. For the CDR3, the DNA is TGCGCCAGCAGCTTCCAGGGTGGTGGCTACACCTTC. The V gene is TRBV5-1, the J gene TRBJ1-2, with D maybe TRBD1 (5 bases). The CDR3 consists of 12 residues. In germline, CDR1 is SGHRS, CDR2 YFSETQ. V shed 2 bases and J shed 7 bases, with 9 bases lying between them. Complete variable domain (other parts from reference TRBV5-1 and TRBJ1-2): KAGVTQTPRYLIKTRGQQVTLSCSPISGHRSVSWYQQTPGQGLQFLFEYFSETQRNKGNFPGRFSGRQFSNSRSEMNVSTLELGDSALYLCASSFQGGGYTFGSGTRLTVV.